This T cell receptor beta chain was recorded in a study of OX40 agonist ivuxolimab in advanced cancers. Study in general: Antecedent anti-PD-1, anti-PD-L1 or anti-CTLA-4 therapy was permissible, with under 50% having received some. Points from the study as a whole: Partial responders dosed at 0.1-3.0 mg/kg displayed clonal expansion ranking among the lowest.

Germline CDR1 SGDLS, CDR2 YYNGEE. The CDR3 runs to 17 residues. V lost 0 bases, J lost 7 bases, and 10 bases stayed unmatched. Measured with immunoSEQ multiplex PCR; TCRdb has only the in-frame clones, and not every one. The sample comprises about 50,000 clones, approximately 80% of which are singletons, and roughly 3% rests with the top ten. As regards this clone: The target antigen is unknown.

The sequence was obtained from an adult with an advanced solid tumor such as melanoma, head and neck, liver or kidney cancer. This material consisted of CD4+ or CD8+ T cells sorted from blood, taken in a trial of the OX40 agonist ivuxolimab. V and J are TRBV9 and TRBJ1-4, with 9 bases aligning to TRBD1. The CDR3: CASSVATAGQGGEKLFF. DNA for the CDR3: TGTGCCAGCAGCGTAGCTACCGCGGGACAGGGTGGTGAAAAACTGTTTTTT.